The 20 T cell receptor beta chains listed next were all sequenced from one sample in a study of control samples from healthy donors and cancer patients. Here immunoSEQ multiplex PCR was the method, and the copy in TCRdb shows in-frame clones only, minus some. Of about 45,000 clones listed, more than 65% are singletons. Sequenced input: formalin-fixed, paraffin-embedded tissue. These receptors were obtained from a male donor with melanoma.

To note about this clone: Sequence at one end of the junction differs from germline and may be a read error. This chain joins TRBV2 and TRBJ2-5; the D call may be TRBD1 or TRBD2 (5 bases each). The CDR3 length is 13 residues. Germline values: CDR1 SNHLY, CDR2 FYNNEI. DNA of the CDR3: TGTGCCAACAGTGATCGGGGCACCGGCACCCAGTACTTC. Translating gives CANSDRGTGTQYF.

This clone is termed medium-sized (0.01 to 0.1%). The V and J genes are TRBV28 and TRBJ2-7, with no clear D. Looked up from germline, CDR1 is MDHEN and CDR2 is SYDVKM. Trimming left V 2 bases short and J 1 base short, with 15 bases between. The CDR3 is 16 residues long. The CDR3 region is CASSLVLAADSYEQYF. The CDR3 bases are TGTGCCAGCAGTTTAGTATTGGCAGCCGATTCCTACGAGCAGTACTTC. The variable domain in full, completed from reference TRBV28 and TRBJ2-7, reads DVKVTQSSRYLVKRTGEKVFLECVQDMDHENMFWYRQDPGLGLRLIYFSYDVKMKEKGDIPEGYSVSREKKERFSLILESASTNQTSMYLCASSLVLAADSYEQYFGPGTRLTVT.

The gene calls are TRBV21-1 and TRBJ2-7. TRBV21-1 is given as a pseudogene. The length of the CDR3 is 15 residues. The CDR3 coding sequence is TGTGCCAGCAGCGCCAGGTACGCGGTGGGATACGAGCAGTACTTC. Translating gives CASSARYAVGYEQYF.

The rearrangement uses TRBV20-1 and TRBJ2-5; no clear D. Per germline, CDR1 DFQATT and CDR2 SNEGSKA (reference sequence). V lost 4 bases and J 8 bases, leaving 11 bases between the germline ends. This CDR3 is 11 amino acids long. The CDR3 DNA reads TGCAGTGCTACCAAGGGAAACACCCAGTACTTC. It codes for CSATKGNTQYF.

This clone was seen a single time. The V and J genes are TRBV21-1 and TRBJ2-5; the D call in the table, TRBD2, was not verified against the DNA. TRBV21-1 is marked as a pseudogene. This CDR3 is built from 20 residues. The chain's CDR3 is CASSKAKGSRGLAEKMGQYF. The CDR3 DNA sequence: TGTGCCAGCAGCAAAGCGAAGGGGTCCCGAGGACTAGCAGAAAAGATGGGCCAGTACTTC.

The chain uses TRBV24-1 and TRBJ2-3, with 9 bases identical to TRBD1. CDR1 is KGHDR and CDR2 is SFDVKD in the germline V gene. The CDR3 covers 18 residues. J was trimmed by 3 bases and V by 0 bases; bases with no gene match: 9. In DNA, the CDR3 is TGTGCCACCAGTGATTTGTTTCTCCGGGACAGGGTTACAGATACGCAGTATTTT. It yields the protein CATSDLFLRDRVTDTQYF.

The chain has TRBV28 and TRBJ1-1; D not resolved. Trimming pared 7 bases from V and 0 bases from J, leaving 6 bases between. The CDR3 sequence is 12 residues long. Germline V gives CDR1 MDHEN, CDR2 SYDVKM. The CDR3 protein is CASTVLNTEAFF. The CDR3 DNA sequence: TGTGCCAGCACCGTCCTGAACACTGAAGCTTTCTTT.

V is TRBV15 and J is TRBJ1-5; the D gene is possibly TRBD1 (5 bases). Trimming shortened V by 1 base and J by 3 bases, and 13 bases separated the two germline ends. The CDR3 is made up of 16 amino acids. Germline V gene lookup returns CDR1 LNHNV and CDR2 YYDKDF (reference sequence). CDR3 DNA: TGTGCCACCAGCAGAGTGAAGGGACGGTTCAATCAGCCCCAGCATTTT. Translation: CATSRVKGRFNQPQHF.

This rearrangement joins TRBV5-1 to TRBJ1-4; D is possibly TRBD1 (6 bases). V was trimmed by 0 bases and J by 7 bases, leaving 10 bases between them. Per germline, CDR1 SGHRS and CDR2 YFSETQ. The CDR3 totals 14 residues. The CDR3 DNA follows: TGCGCCAGCAGCTTGGGACAGGAGGCTGAAAAACTGTTTTTT. Amino acids: CASSLGQEAEKLFF.

This clone has only one observation. The chain has TRBV2 and TRBJ2-1; no clear D. Trimming removed 6 bases at V and 8 bases at J, with 11 bases between. Germline values: CDR1 SNHLY, CDR2 FYNNEI. The CDR3 runs to 12 residues. The CDR3 DNA sequence: TGTGCCAGCAGCAGGATCTCGGATGAGCAGTTCTTC. Translating it yields CASSRISDEQFF.

The chain combines TRBV9 with TRBJ2-3, with TRBD2 matching over 7 bases. The V gene's germline CDR1 is SGDLS and CDR2 YYNGEE. The trim removed 0 bases at V and 4 bases at J, leaving 11 bases unmatched. CDR3 length: 17 residues. CDR3 sequence: CASSVGITGGGADTQYF. CDR3 nucleotides: TGTGCCAGCAGCGTAGGTATTACGGGAGGAGGGGCAGATACGCAGTATTTT.

The genes are TRBV5-4 and TRBJ1-1, with a tentative D call TRBD1 (6 bases). Per the germline V gene, CDR1 is SGHNT and CDR2 is YYREEE (reference sequence). The CDR3 is made up of 13 amino acids. Between the trimmed V and J ends, which lost 0 bases and 7 bases, there was a span of 10 bases. The CDR3 bases are TGTGCCAGCAGCTTGGTTCCGGACAGTGAAGCTTTCTTT. Translating gives CASSLVPDSEAFF.

V and J are TRBV21-1 and TRBJ2-5; TRBD2 is taken as the D call from the table, unchecked against the DNA. TRBV21-1 is tagged as a pseudogene. The CDR3 loop spans 16 amino acids. The CDR3 protein is CASKTGGALRQETQYF. The CDR3 DNA follows: TGTGCCAGCAAGACGGGAGGGGCGCTGCGTCAAGAGACCCAGTACTTC.

This clone has ten or more counts. Different DNA sequences within this sample yield the same CDR3. V usage is TRBV2 and J usage is TRBJ2-1; no clear D gene. The CDR3 covers 13 residues. The V gene's germline CDR1 is SNHLY and CDR2 FYNNEI. Trimming took 6 bases from V and 0 from J, leaving 6 bases between them. In DNA, the CDR3 is TGTGCCAGCAGAGACTCCTCCTACAATGAGCAGTTCTTC. Amino acid sequence: CASRDSSYNEQFF.

About this clone itself: Germline and junction disagree at one end, which may indicate a read error. The gene calls are TRBV4-1 and TRBJ1-1; the match to TRBD1 covers 7 bases. There are 16 residues in the CDR3. Germline CDR1 reads MGHRA; CDR2 reads YSYEKL. CDR3 protein: CTSSQRQGGANTEAFF. As DNA, the CDR3 is TGCACCAGCAGCCAGAGACAGGGAGGGGCGAACACTGAAGCTTTCTTT.

The rearrangement joins TRBV7-9 to TRBJ2-3; 13 positions agree with TRBD2. The CDR3 totals 18 residues. J lost 0 bases, V lost 4 bases, and 7 bases had no gene match. Per germline, CDR1 SEHNR and CDR2 FQNEAQ (reference sequence). The CDR3 protein is CASSSGTSGASSTDTQYF. In nucleotides, the CDR3 is TGTGCCAGCAGCTCAGGGACTAGCGGGGCCTCTAGCACAGATACGCAGTATTTT.

By sample share, this clone is medium-sized. The chain combines TRBV6-5 with TRBJ1-5, with TRBD1 as a possible D gene (5 bases). Germline CDR1 reads MNHEY; CDR2 reads SVGAGI. CDR3 length equals 12 residues. With 6 bases removed from V and 10 bases from J, the gap between germline ends came to 13 bases. DNA of the CDR3: TGTGCCAGCAGCAGTCGAACAGGACCCCAGCATTTT. The encoded protein is CASSSRTGPQHF.

The V gene is TRBV15, the J gene TRBJ2-1, with D possibly matching TRBD2 (6 bases). There are 15 residues in the CDR3. Looked up from germline, CDR1 is LNHNV and CDR2 is YYDKDF (reference sequence). Trimming stripped 3 bases from V and 4 bases from J, with 13 bases between. The CDR3 bases are TGTGCCACCAGCAGGGGGAGGACCGAGTACAATGAGCAGTTCTTC. This translates into CATSRGRTEYNEQFF.

The chain carries TRBV6-1 and TRBJ1-2; D is possibly TRBD1 (5 bases). V lost 2 bases and J lost 4, with 11 bases in between. CDR1 is MNHNS and CDR2 is SASEGT in the germline V gene. The CDR3 extends over 14 amino acids. Here the CDR3 reads CASSEHRDGYGYTF. The DNA of the CDR3 is TGTGCCAGCAGTGAACATAGGGACGGCTATGGCTACACCTTC.

The V gene is TRBV9, the J gene TRBJ2-2; D remains unclear. CDR1 is SGDLS and CDR2 is YYNGEE in the germline V gene. V was clipped by 2 bases and J by 7 bases, with 9 bases between them. The CDR3 is 13 residues long. The chain's CDR3 is CASSVYDVGELFF. DNA for the CDR3: TGTGCCAGCAGCGTCTATGACGTCGGGGAGCTGTTTTTT.